This passage covers 21 T cell receptor beta chains from one sample sequenced in a study of cytomegalovirus exposure and HLA in healthy donors. The primer mix had 60 Vbeta and 13 Jbeta primers. Sequencing used immunoSEQ multiplex PCR; TCRdb keeps in-frame clones, though not all of them. This sample has some 150,000 clones, with around 60% found just once. Sequencing used PBMCs. Receptors were obtained from an older woman in good health and CMV-seropositive.

This clone appeared a few times. J is TRBJ2-5 and V is TRBV5-1, with 8 bases aligning to TRBD1. The end of the DNA is better explained by TRBJ2-7, so the J call may be wrong. The CDR3 runs 14 residues. In germline, CDR1 is SGHRS, CDR2 YFSETQ. The CDR3 protein is CASSLAGTGYEQYF. In nucleotides, the CDR3 is TGCGCCAGCAGCTTGGCCGGGACAGGATACGAGCAGTACTTC.

The genes are TRBV19 and TRBJ1-1, with 10 bases lining up with TRBD1. Per germline, CDR1 LNHDA and CDR2 SQIVND (reference sequence). Losses at the gene ends were 4 bases for V and 4 bases for J; bases not matched to a gene: 15. This CDR3 is 18 amino acids long. Here the CDR3 reads CASSTPRDRGQTGTEAFF. The CDR3 DNA reads as TGTGCCAGTAGTACCCCCCGGGACAGGGGACAAACCGGCACTGAAGCTTTCTTT.

The table lists this clone with a few counts. The V call is TRBV4-2, the J call TRBJ2-7; TRBD2 agrees at 10 bases. This CDR3 is built from 16 residues. Trimming took 0 bases from V and 4 from J; bases not matched to a gene: 6. The germline V gene has CDR1 LGHNA and CDR2 YNFKEQ. CDR3 coding DNA: TGTGCCAGCAGCCAAGAAGTAGCGGGAGGATTATACGAGCAGTACTTC. It yields the protein CASSQEVAGGLYEQYF.

This sequence joins TRBV9 and TRBJ2-1; D is possibly TRBD2 (6 bases). Germline loops: CDR1 SGDLS, CDR2 YYNGEE. The CDR3 consists of 15 residues. V was pared by 0 bases and J by 7 bases, with 14 bases between. CDR3 nucleotides: TGTGCCAGCAGCGTAGAACCCTCCCGGGGGAATGAGCAGTTCTTC. Amino acids: CASSVEPSRGNEQFF.

This clone is a singleton in its sample. The chain couples TRBV19 to TRBJ1-4, with unresolved D. The germline CDR1 and CDR2 sequences are LNHDA and SQIVND (reference sequence). CDR3 length equals 12 residues. Trimming removed 0 bases at V and 13 bases at J, with 9 bases between. The CDR3 DNA reads as TGTGCCAGTAGTATAGAGGGCGAAGCACTGTTTTTT. Translation gives CASSIEGEALFF.

The genes are TRBV5-1 and TRBJ2-5, with 8 bases aligning to TRBD1. Per the germline V gene, CDR1 is SGHRS and CDR2 is YFSETQ. Trimming at V came to 4 bases and at J to 5 bases, leaving 7 bases not matched to a gene. This CDR3 region has 14 residues. The CDR3 bases are TGCGCCAGCAGCGGGCAGGGGGCTTATGAGACCCAGTACTTC. Translating it yields CASSGQGAYETQYF.

This clone was seen more than once but under ten times. V is TRBV28 and J is TRBJ2-7; 14 bases line up with TRBD2. This CDR3 is 15 amino acids long. V trimming: 3 bases; J trimming: 5 bases; junction bases outside the gene matches: 3. The germline V gene has CDR1 MDHEN and CDR2 SYDVKM. CDR3 nucleotides: TGTGCCAGCAGTTTCGGACTAGCGGGAGGAGACGAGCAGTACTTC. Translating it yields CASSFGLAGGDEQYF.

This rearrangement joins TRBV18 to TRBJ2-7; D is unresolved. Germline V lookup: CDR1 KGHSH, CDR2 LQKENI. The V end was cut by 5 bases, the J end by 2 bases, with 13 bases between. There are 14 residues in the CDR3. CDR3: CASSEVDEPYEQYF. The DNA for the CDR3 is TGTGCCAGCTCAGAGGTGGATGAACCCTACGAGCAGTACTTC.

The chain has TRBV30 and TRBJ1-4; TRBD1 is a possible D gene (5 bases). This CDR3 region has 15 residues. Germline V gene lookup returns CDR1 GTSNPN and CDR2 SVGIG (reference sequence). Trimming took off 5 bases at V and 7 bases at J, with 20 bases between the two ends. CDR3 sequence: CAWGPSGLLGEKLFF. The CDR3 DNA is TGTGCCTGGGGCCCGTCGGGACTATTAGGTGAAAAACTGTTTTTT.

The V gene is TRBV30, the J gene TRBJ2-7; TRBD1 matches at 7 bases. V lost 4 bases and J lost 2; bases outside the gene matches: 20. The germline CDR1 and CDR2 sequences are GTSNPN and SVGIG (reference sequence). This CDR3 has 18 amino acids. CDR3 residues: CAWTTYPTPRQGTYEQYF. Here the CDR3 DNA reads TGTGCCTGGACTACTTATCCCACACCCCGACAGGGTACCTACGAGCAGTACTTC.

The table lists this clone with a count of one. This rearrangement joins TRBV7-2 to TRBJ2-3; weak D call: TRBD1 (5 bases). CDR3 length: 15 amino acids. V gave up 3 bases and J gave up 1 base, with 11 bases separating them. Germline lookup yields CDR1 SGHTA and CDR2 FQGNSA. The CDR3 DNA is TGTGCCAGCAGCTTGGGGCTAGTTGGCACAGATACGCAGTATTTT. Amino acids: CASSLGLVGTDTQYF. Filled out from reference TRBV7-2 and TRBJ2-3, the complete variable domain reads GAGVSQSPSNKVTEKGKDVELRCDPISGHTALYWYRQSLGQGLEFLIYFQGNSAPDKSGLPSDRFSAERTGGSVSTLTIQRTQQEDSAVYLCASSLGLVGTDTQYFGPGTRLTVL.

Only one count was recorded for this clone. The chain joins TRBV25-1 to TRBJ1-2; D remains ambiguous. Trimming pared 3 bases from V and 8 bases from J, leaving 13 bases between. The CDR3 runs to 13 residues. Germline CDR1 MGHDK, CDR2 SYGVNS. For the CDR3, the DNA is TGTGCCAGCAGTGACGGGGAGCGTGGGGGCTACACCTTC. It codes for CASSDGERGGYTF.

V and J are TRBV7-3 and TRBJ2-3; TRBD1 might be the D (6 bases). Germline loops: CDR1 SGHTA, CDR2 FQGTGA. The CDR3 runs to 15 residues. The germline V and J ends were trimmed by 5 bases and 0 bases, with 12 bases remaining between them. CDR3 sequence reads: CASSTTGKSTDTQYF. The CDR3 region has the DNA TGTGCCAGCAGCACGACAGGAAAGAGCACAGATACGCAGTATTTT.

This clone showed up just a few times. This chain uses TRBV6-5 with TRBJ1-2; no definite D call. The germline V gene has CDR1 MNHEY and CDR2 SVGAGI. This CDR3 is built from 14 residues. Between the trimmed V and J ends, which lost 2 bases and 7 bases, there was a span of 14 bases. The DNA of the CDR3 is TGTGCCAGCAGTTACACCGACCTGGGAGGTGGCTACACCTTC. Encoded protein: CASSYTDLGGGYTF.

The rearrangement links TRBV5-1 to TRBJ2-3, with D uncertain. V was pared by 2 bases and J by 1 base, with 8 bases between. The CDR3 length is 14 residues. CDR1 is SGHRS and CDR2 is YFSETQ in the germline V gene. Written as DNA, the CDR3 is TGCGCCAGCAGCTTAACGAGCGGCACAGATACGCAGTATTTT. Translated, it gives CASSLTSGTDTQYF. Full variable domain (missing parts from reference TRBV5-1 and TRBJ2-3): KAGVTQTPRYLIKTRGQQVTLSCSPISGHRSVSWYQQTPGQGLQFLFEYFSETQRNKGNFPGRFSGRQFSNSRSEMNVSTLELGDSALYLCASSLTSGTDTQYFGPGTRLTVL.

This chain links TRBV28 with TRBJ1-2; D remains unclear. The CDR3 totals 14 residues. The germline V gene encodes CDR1 MDHEN and CDR2 SYDVKM. Trimming left V 1 base short and J 7 bases short, with 13 bases between. CDR3 nucleotides: TGTGCCAGCAGTTTATCCACGGCAGGCTCTGGCTACACCTTC. Protein: CASSLSTAGSGYTF.

This CDR3 is CASSRTGNTEAFF. Here the CDR3 DNA reads TGCGCCAGCAGCCGAACAGGGAACACTGAAGCTTTCTTT. This chain joins TRBV4-1 and TRBJ1-1; tentative D call: TRBD1 (5 bases). Per the germline V gene, CDR1 is MGHRA and CDR2 is YSYEKL. CDR3 size: 13 residues. The germline V and J ends were trimmed by 4 bases and 1 base, with 7 bases remaining between them.

V is TRBV5-1 and J is TRBJ2-5, with 8 bases identical to TRBD1. The germline CDR1 and CDR2 sequences are SGHRS and YFSETQ. The CDR3 length is 13 residues. The J segment lost 5 bases and the V segment lost 3 bases, leaving 3 bases of the junction unmatched. CDR3 in DNA: TGCGCCAGCAGCTCGGACAGGGACGAGACCCAGTACTTC. It specifies CASSSDRDETQYF.

This chain connects TRBV27 to TRBJ1-2; 9 bases agree with TRBD1. Trimming took 4 bases from V and 9 from J; bases not matched to a gene: 9. This CDR3 region has 14 residues. Germline lookup yields CDR1 MNHEY and CDR2 SMNVEV (reference sequence). CDR3 in amino acids: CASSSPGQGYCYTF. Written as DNA, the CDR3 is TGTGCCAGCAGTTCACCGGGACAGGGATATTGCTACACCTTC.

The gene calls are TRBV29-1 and TRBJ2-7; 8 bases are a match to TRBD1. This CDR3 spans 12 amino acids. V lost 7 bases, J lost 4 bases, and 6 bases stayed unmatched. Germline V gene lookup returns CDR1 SQVTM and CDR2 ANQGSEA. CDR3 sequence (DNA): TGCAGCGCACAAGGACAGGGTTACGAGCAGTACTTC. Amino acids: CSAQGQGYEQYF.

The J gene is TRBJ1-4, the V gene TRBV28, with 7 nucleotides matching TRBD1. Germline V gene data show CDR1 as MDHEN and CDR2 as SYDVKM. This CDR3 contains 15 residues. After removal of 7 bases from V and 7 bases from J, the junction contained 12 bases not matched to a gene. CDR3 sequence: CASIPRQGSGEKLFF. The CDR3 DNA reads as TGTGCCAGCATCCCCCGACAGGGTTCAGGTGAAAAACTGTTTTTT.